Below, 3 T cell receptor beta chains from the same sample are listed, as sequenced in a study of post-analysis software for immune sequencing data. General study points: Controls showed lower frequencies than patients for roughly five TRBV segments, and TRBV5-6, TRBV5-1 and TRBV20-1 were among these.

Antigens of these TCRs are unknown. Carried by the TCR beta cDNA libraries were unique molecular identifiers. From the PCR reads, TCRdb called clonotypes with MiXCR, one entry per CDR3 protein. The table records about 770,000 distinct CDR3 sequences, about 45% of them present only once. Material for sequencing was blood. These receptors came from a girl under 18 with multiple sclerosis.

The V gene is TRBV7-2, the J gene TRBJ1-5; TRBD1 might be the D (6 bases). This CDR3 comprises 16 residues. Deletions cut 1 base from V and 5 bases from J, with 15 bases between. Germline CDR1 is SGHTA and CDR2 is FQGNSA. CDR3 region: CASSLVGGEVDQPQHF. Here the CDR3 DNA reads TGTGCCAGCAGCTTAGTAGGGGGAGAGGTCGATCAGCCCCAGCATTTT.

The chain joins TRBV14 to TRBJ2-1, with 7 nucleotides matching TRBD2. The CDR3 is 16 amino acids. V dropped 2 bases and J dropped 8; count of bases not matched to a gene: 12. The V gene's germline CDR1 is SGHDN and CDR2 FVKESK. CDR3 protein: CASSQRVGLGYHEQFF. The CDR3 nucleotides are TGTGCCAGCAGCCAAAGAGTTGGACTAGGATACCATGAGCAGTTCTTC.

This clonotype was counted a single time. V usage is TRBV2 and J usage is TRBJ2-3; 7 bases agree with TRBD2. The CDR3 totals 15 residues. V lost 7 bases, J lost 0 bases, and 7 bases stayed unmatched. Germline loops: CDR1 SNHLY, CDR2 FYNNEI. CDR3 DNA sequence: TGTGCCAGCACCTGGGGGGGTTTTAGCACAGATACGCAGTATTTT. Translation gives CASTWGGFSTDTQYF.